These T cell receptor beta chains were read from a single sample in a study of CD8+ T cells in alopecia areata. TCRdb's table, derived via immunoSEQ multiplex PCR, lists solely in-frame clones and lacks some. The data show more than 150,000 clones, 40% to 65% seen once. The sample here was CD8+ T cells sorted from blood, taken at approximately week 52, from a patient treated with tofacitinib. These receptors all stem from a human donor with alopecia areata. The CDR3 runs from the conserved cysteine through the conserved F or W. Some rows mark clone size as missing; the rest say once, few, many or name a class of expanded clone.

CDR3 | V | size | J
CASSLLPAITYNEQFF | TRBV27 | . | TRBJ2-1
CASSWDHLGQRDIQYF | TRBV4-2 | . | TRBJ2-4
CASSLWSEVASYEQYF | TRBV11-2 | once | TRBJ2-7
CSVETGRETEAFF | TRBV29-1 | few | TRBJ1-1
CASSTKGLTYEQYF | TRBV19 | . | TRBJ2-7
CASSQESGAETEAFF | TRBV4-1 | . | TRBJ1-1
CASSQTTESYGYTF | TRBV4-3 | once | TRBJ1-2
CASSASTEGGQPQHF | TRBV7-2 | . | TRBJ1-5
CASSPGGEAKNIQYF | TRBV6-5 | . | TRBJ2-4
CASSGRVQYGYTF | TRBV2 | . | TRBJ1-2
CASSLGHNYGYTF | TRBV11-2 | . | TRBJ1-2
CASSYSSSGANVLTF | TRBV6-6 | many | TRBJ2-6
CASSQVWGLAGDQETQYF | TRBV4-3 | . | TRBJ2-5
CSVGRQGNPTDTQYF | TRBV29-1 | . | TRBJ2-3
CASSFTSTEAFF | TRBV7-9 | . | TRBJ1-1
CASSFGAGTNYGYTF | TRBV13 | . | TRBJ1-2
CASSSGYRGPDYYEQYF | TRBV7-2 | . | TRBJ2-7
CASSLGGFAEQYF | TRBV6-5 | . | TRBJ2-7
CASSVGLMGTEAFF | TRBV7-3 | many | TRBJ1-1
CSVEGQGIKREQYF | TRBV29-1 | . | TRBJ2-7
CSVMKTGVLGELFF | TRBV29-1 | few | TRBJ2-2
CASSPLISGGEQFF | TRBV27 | . | TRBJ2-1